The 3 T cell receptor beta chains in this list originate from one sample, sequenced in a study of T cell responses to AZD1222 COVID-19 vaccine. Clones were read by immunoSEQ multiplex PCR, and TCRdb kept only the in-frame ones, dropping some. Of some 130,000 clones in the sample, about 90% were seen once. The material was peripheral blood, obtained on day 0 of AZD1222 vaccination. These TCRs come from an adult in good health.

The V gene is TRBV7-8, the J gene TRBJ1-2; TRBD1 is a possible D gene (6 bases). The CDR3 length is 16 residues. Germline loops: CDR1 SGHVS, CDR2 FQNEAQ. With 1 base removed from V and 4 bases from J, the gap between germline ends came to 16 bases. CDR3 sequence (DNA): TGTGCCAGCAGCTTAGACGACAGGCGGTCTCTCTATGGCTACACCTTC. This gives the protein CASSLDDRRSLYGYTF.

The chain has TRBV7-2 and TRBJ1-4, with 8 bases lining up with TRBD1. J was trimmed by 5 bases and V by 3 bases; bases with no gene match: 5. Per the germline V gene, CDR1 is SGHTA and CDR2 is FQGNSA. The CDR3 runs 15 residues. This chain's CDR3 is CASSFKTGVNEKLFF. In nucleotides, the CDR3 is TGTGCCAGCAGCTTCAAGACAGGGGTGAATGAAAAACTGTTTTTT. Combining the CDR3 with reference TRBV7-2 and TRBJ1-4 gives the whole variable domain GAGVSQSPSNKVTEKGKDVELRCDPISGHTALYWYRQSLGQGLEFLIYFQGNSAPDKSGLPSDRFSAERTGGSVSTLTIQRTQQEDSAVYLCASSFKTGVNEKLFFGSGTQLSVL.

The gene calls are TRBV3-1 (or the pseudogene TRBV3-2) and TRBJ2-2; D perhaps matches TRBD2 (5 bases). The CDR3 runs to 16 residues. The V end was cut by 5 bases, the J end by 0 bases, with 13 bases between. CDR1 and CDR2 from the germline V gene are LGHDT and YNNKEL (reference sequence). In DNA, the CDR3 is TGTGCCAGCAGCTCCCGGCTAGCAGCGAACACCGGGGAGCTGTTTTTT. Encoded protein: CASSSRLAANTGELFF.